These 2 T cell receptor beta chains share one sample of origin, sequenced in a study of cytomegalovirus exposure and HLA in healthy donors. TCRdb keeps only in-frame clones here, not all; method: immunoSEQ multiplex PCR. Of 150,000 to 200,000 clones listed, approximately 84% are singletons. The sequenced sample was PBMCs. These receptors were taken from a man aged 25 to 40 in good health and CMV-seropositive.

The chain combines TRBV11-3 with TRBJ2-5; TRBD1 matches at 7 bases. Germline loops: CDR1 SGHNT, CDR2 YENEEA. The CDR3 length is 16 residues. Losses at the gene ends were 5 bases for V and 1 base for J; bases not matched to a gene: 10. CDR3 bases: TGTGCCAGCAGCCCTAGGTCCGGACAGGTCCAAGAGACCCAGTACTTC. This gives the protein CASSPRSGQVQETQYF.

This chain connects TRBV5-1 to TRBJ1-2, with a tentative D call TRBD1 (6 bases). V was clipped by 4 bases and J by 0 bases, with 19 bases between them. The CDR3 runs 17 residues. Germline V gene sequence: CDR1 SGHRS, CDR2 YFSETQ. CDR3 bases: TGCGCCAGCAGCACAGGACAGAGCCCCTCTACTAACTATGGCTACACCTTC. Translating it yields CASSTGQSPSTNYGYTF.